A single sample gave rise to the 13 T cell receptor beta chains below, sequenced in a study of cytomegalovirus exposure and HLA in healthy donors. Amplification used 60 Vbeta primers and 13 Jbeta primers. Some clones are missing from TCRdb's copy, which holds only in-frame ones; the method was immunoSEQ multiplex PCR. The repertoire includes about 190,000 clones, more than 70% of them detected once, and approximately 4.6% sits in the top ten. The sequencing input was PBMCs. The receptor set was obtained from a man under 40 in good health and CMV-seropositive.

CDR3 nucleotide sequence: TGTGCCAGCAGCAAGCGGGCGGGTTCACAAGAGACCCAGTACTTC. Protein product: CASSKRAGSQETQYF. V usage is TRBV5-4 and J usage is TRBJ2-5; D might be TRBD2 (6 bases). Germline CDR1 reads SGHNT; CDR2 reads YYREEE (reference sequence). Trimming pared 4 bases from V and 2 bases from J, leaving 15 bases between. The CDR3 contains 15 residues. Drawing the rest from reference TRBV5-4 and TRBJ2-5, the complete variable domain is ETGVTQSPTHLIKTRGQQVTLRCSSQSGHNTVSWYQQALGQGPQFIFQYYREEENGRGNFPPRFSGLQFPNYSSELNVNALELDDSALYLCASSKRAGSQETQYFGPGTRLLVL.

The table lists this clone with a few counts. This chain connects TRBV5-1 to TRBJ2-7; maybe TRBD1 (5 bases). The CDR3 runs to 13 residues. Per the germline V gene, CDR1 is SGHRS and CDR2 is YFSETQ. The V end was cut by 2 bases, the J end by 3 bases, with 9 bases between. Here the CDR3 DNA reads TGCGCCAGCAGCTTCCAGGGTAGCTACGAGCAGTACTTC. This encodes CASSFQGSYEQYF.

The CDR3 loop is CASSRTSGGTGELFF. In DNA form, the CDR3 reads TGTGCCAGCAGCCGGACTAGCGGGGGGACCGGGGAGCTGTTTTTT. The rearrangement links TRBV14 to TRBJ2-2; 14 bases are a match to TRBD2. CDR3 length: 15 amino acids. Per the germline V gene, CDR1 is SGHDN and CDR2 is FVKESK. Germline trimming cut 4 bases from V and 5 bases from J; bases unmatched to any gene: 0. Complete variable domain (other parts from reference TRBV14 and TRBJ2-2): EAGVTQFPSHSVIEKGQTVTLRCDPISGHDNLYWYRRVMGKEIKFLLHFVKESKQDESGMPNNRFLAERTGGTYSTLKVQPAELEDSGVYFCASSRTSGGTGELFFGEGSRLTVL.

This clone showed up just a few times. The CDR3 loop reads CASSEYGGATEQYF. CDR3 in DNA: TGCGCCAGCAGTGAGTATGGGGGCGCAACGGAGCAGTACTTC. The genes are TRBV10-1 and TRBJ2-7, with TRBD1 as a possible D gene (6 bases). V shed 1 base and J shed 7 bases, with 14 bases lying between them. The CDR3 length is 14 residues. CDR1 is WNHNN, CDR2 SYGVQD, per germline (reference sequence).

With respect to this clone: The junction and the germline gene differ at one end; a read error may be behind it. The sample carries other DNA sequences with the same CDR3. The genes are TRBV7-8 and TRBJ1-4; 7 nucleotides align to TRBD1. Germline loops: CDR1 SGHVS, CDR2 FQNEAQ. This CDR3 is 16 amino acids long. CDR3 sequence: CASSSTWTGPNEKLFF. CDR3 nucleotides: TGTGCCAGCAGCTCCACCTGGACAGGACCTAATGAAAAGCTGTTTTTT.

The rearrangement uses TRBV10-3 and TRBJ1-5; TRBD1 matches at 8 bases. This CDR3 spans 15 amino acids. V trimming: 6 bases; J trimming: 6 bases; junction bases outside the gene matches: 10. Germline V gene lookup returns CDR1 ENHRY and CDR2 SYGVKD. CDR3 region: CAIRADRVGGQPQHF. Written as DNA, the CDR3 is TGTGCCATCAGGGCGGACAGGGTGGGCGGTCAGCCCCAGCATTTT.

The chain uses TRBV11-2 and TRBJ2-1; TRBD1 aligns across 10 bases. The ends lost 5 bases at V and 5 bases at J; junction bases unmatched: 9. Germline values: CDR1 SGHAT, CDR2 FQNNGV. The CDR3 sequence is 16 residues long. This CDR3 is CASSLRPGTGDNEQFF. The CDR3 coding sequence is TGTGCCAGCAGCCTACGCCCCGGGACAGGGGACAATGAGCAGTTCTTC. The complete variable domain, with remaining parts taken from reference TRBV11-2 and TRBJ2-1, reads EAGVAQSPRYKIIEKRQSVAFWCNPISGHATLYWYQQILGQGPKLLIQFQNNGVVDDSQLPKDRFSAERLKGVDSTLKIQPAKLEDSAVYLCASSLRPGTGDNEQFFGPGTRLTVL.

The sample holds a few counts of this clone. The CDR3 reads CASSLASGQTDTQYF. CDR3 nucleotides: TGCGCCAGCAGCTTGGCATCGGGTCAAACAGATACGCAGTATTTT. The V gene is TRBV5-1, the J gene TRBJ2-3; D remains ambiguous. The germline V and J ends were trimmed by 0 bases and 3 bases, with 11 bases remaining between them. CDR3 size: 15 residues. Per the germline V gene, CDR1 is SGHRS and CDR2 is YFSETQ.

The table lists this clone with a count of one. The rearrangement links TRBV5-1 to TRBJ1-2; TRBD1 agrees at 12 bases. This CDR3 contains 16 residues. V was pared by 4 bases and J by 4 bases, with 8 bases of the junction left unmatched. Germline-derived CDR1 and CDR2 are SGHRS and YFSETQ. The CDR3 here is CASSTSGTGGIYGYTF. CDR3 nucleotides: TGCGCCAGCAGCACATCCGGGACAGGGGGCATCTATGGCTACACCTTC.

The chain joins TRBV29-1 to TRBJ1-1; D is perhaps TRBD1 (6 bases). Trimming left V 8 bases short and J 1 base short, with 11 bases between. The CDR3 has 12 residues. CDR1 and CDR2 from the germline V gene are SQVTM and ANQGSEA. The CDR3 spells CSPGTPNTEAFF. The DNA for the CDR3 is TGCAGCCCTGGGACACCGAACACTGAAGCTTTCTTT.

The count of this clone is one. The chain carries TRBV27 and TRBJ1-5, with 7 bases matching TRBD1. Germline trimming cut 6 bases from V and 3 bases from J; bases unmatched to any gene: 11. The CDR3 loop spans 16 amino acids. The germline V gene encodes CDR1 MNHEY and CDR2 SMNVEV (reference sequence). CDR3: CASSPRLGGFNQPQHF. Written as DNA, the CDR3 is TGTGCCAGCAGCCCCCGCCTAGGGGGCTTCAATCAGCCCCAGCATTTT.

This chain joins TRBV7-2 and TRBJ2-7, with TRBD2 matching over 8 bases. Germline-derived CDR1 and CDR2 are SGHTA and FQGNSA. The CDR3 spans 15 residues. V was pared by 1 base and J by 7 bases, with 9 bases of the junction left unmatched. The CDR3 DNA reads TGTGCCAGCAGCTTAGTATCAGGGGCGGGGGGAGAGCAGTACTTC. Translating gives CASSLVSGAGGEQYF.

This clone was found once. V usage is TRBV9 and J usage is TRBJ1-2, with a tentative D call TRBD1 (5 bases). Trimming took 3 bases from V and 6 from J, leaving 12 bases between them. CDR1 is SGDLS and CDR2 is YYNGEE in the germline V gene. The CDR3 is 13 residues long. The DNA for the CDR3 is TGTGCCAGCAGCGGGGGGGGGAAGGATGGCTACACCTTC. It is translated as CASSGGGKDGYTF.